The rows below give T cell receptor beta chains drawn from one sample of a study of T cell responses to AZD1222 COVID-19 vaccine. The repertoire was sequenced with immunoSEQ multiplex PCR; TCRdb's copy has only in-frame clones and lacks some. The data show 95,000 or so clones, with just under 90% seen just once and approximately 2.6% held by the top ten. Sequencing was performed on peripheral blood, taken on day 0 of MenACWY control vaccination. These receptors were obtained from an adult in good health. The CDR3 runs from the conserved cysteine through the conserved F or W. Each record gives: CDR3 DNA, CDR3 protein, V gene, D gene, clone size, J gene. D genes are given only for firm matches. A row's size may be missing; if present it is once, few, many or a size class.

TGTGCCAGGGGTAATTCGGAAGGGAATGAGCAGTTCTTC,CARGNSEGNEQFF,TRBV2,NA,NA,TRBJ2-1
TGTGCCAGCAGCAAGGGGGGGAATCAGCCCCAGCATTTT,CASSKGGNQPQHF,TRBV7-2,NA,NA,TRBJ1-5
TGTGCCAGCAGTTTATCTCAGGGAAGGTCCTATAATTCACCCCTCCACTTT,CASSLSQGRSYNSPLHF,TRBV27,NA,NA,TRBJ1-6
TGTGCCAGCAGTGGACAGGGGCTAGCCTACAATGAGCAGTTCTTC,CASSGQGLAYNEQFF,TRBV2,TRBD1,NA,TRBJ2-1
TGTGCCAGCAGTGAATGGGAGGGAGGCACTGAAGCTTTCTTT,CASSEWEGGTEAFF,TRBV25-1,NA,NA,TRBJ1-1
TGTGCCAGCAGCTTAGCGGGCACGATAGCCAAAAACATTCAGTACTTC,CASSLAGTIAKNIQYF,TRBV7-8,NA,NA,TRBJ2-4
TGTGCCAGTAGTAATACAGTCCTGGACACCATATATTTT,CASSNTVLDTIYF,TRBV19,NA,NA,TRBJ1-3
TGTGCCAGCAGCCCCTTGTCTGGGGGCGCAGAGACCCAGTACTTC,CASSPLSGGAETQYF,TRBV5-5,NA,NA,TRBJ2-5
TGTGCCAGCAGAAGGAGGACAGGAGTGTCCGGGGAGCTGTTTTTT,CASRRRTGVSGELFF,TRBV28,TRBD1,once,TRBJ2-2
TGTGCCAGCAGCGGTGCTAGCGGGGGGCCCCTAGCCAAAAACATTCAGTACTTC,CASSGASGGPLAKNIQYF,TRBV11-3,TRBD2,NA,TRBJ2-4
TGTGCCAGCTCACCTTCTTCCGGGACTCGGAATGAGCAGTTCTTC,CASSPSSGTRNEQFF,TRBV18,NA,NA,TRBJ2-1
TGTGCCAGCAGCTTAGGGGGAAATAATGAAAAACTGTTTTTT,CASSLGGNNEKLFF,TRBV7-9,NA,NA,TRBJ1-4
TGTGCCTGGAGCCCCGAAATGACAGCCTACGAGCAGTACTTC,CAWSPEMTAYEQYF,TRBV30,NA,medium-sized,TRBJ2-7
TGTGCCAGCAGCGCGGACAGGGGTTCACCCCTCCACTTT,CASSADRGSPLHF,TRBV9,TRBD1,NA,TRBJ1-6
TGTGCCAGCAGCCAGACAGGGGCCCCCGTAGATACGCAGTATTTT,CASSQTGAPVDTQYF,TRBV7-3,TRBD1,NA,TRBJ2-3
TGTGCCATCAGTGAGACAGCCGGGACTAGTATAACTGAGCAGTTCTTC,CAISETAGTSITEQFF,TRBV10-3,TRBD2,NA,TRBJ2-1
TGTGCCAGCAGTTTAGCCGATCCCTTCAATCAGCCCCAGCATTTT,CASSLADPFNQPQHF,TRBV28,NA,NA,TRBJ1-5
TGTGCCAGCAGTTACCCAACTAGCGGCCAAGAGACCCAGTACTTC,CASSYPTSGQETQYF,TRBV6-5,TRBD2,NA,TRBJ2-5
TGCGCCAGCAGCCAAGAAGGTCCCGGGACTGGGCACACCGGGGAGCTGTTTTTT,CASSQEGPGTGHTGELFF,TRBV4-3,NA,NA,TRBJ2-2